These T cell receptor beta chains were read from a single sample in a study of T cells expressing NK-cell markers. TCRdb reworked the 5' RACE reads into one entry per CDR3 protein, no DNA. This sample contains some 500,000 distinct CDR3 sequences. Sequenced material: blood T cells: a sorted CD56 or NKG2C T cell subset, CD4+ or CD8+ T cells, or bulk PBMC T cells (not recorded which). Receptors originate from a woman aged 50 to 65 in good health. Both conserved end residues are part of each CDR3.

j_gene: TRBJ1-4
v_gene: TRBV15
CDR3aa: CATSRDRREKLFF

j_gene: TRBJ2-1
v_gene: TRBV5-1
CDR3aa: CASSLVGTRVKFF

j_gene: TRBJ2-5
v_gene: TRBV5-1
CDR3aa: CATSTGKQETQYF

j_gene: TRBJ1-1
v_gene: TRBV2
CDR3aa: CASSEDGRNTEAFF

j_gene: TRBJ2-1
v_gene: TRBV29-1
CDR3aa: CSVRLIESGEQFF

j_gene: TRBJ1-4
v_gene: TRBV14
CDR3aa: CASSTGGTKLFF

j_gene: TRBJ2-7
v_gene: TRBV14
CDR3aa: CASSDILAGVREQYF

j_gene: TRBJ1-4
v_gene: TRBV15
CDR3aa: CATSSGEGQGANEKLFF

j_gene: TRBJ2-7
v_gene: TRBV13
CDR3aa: CASSLDRGNRPYEQYF

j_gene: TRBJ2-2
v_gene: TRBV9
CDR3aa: CASSAIQGNGELFF

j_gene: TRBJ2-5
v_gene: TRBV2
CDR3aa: CASRGKVETQYF

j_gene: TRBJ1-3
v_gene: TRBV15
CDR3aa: CATSRGLGNTIYF

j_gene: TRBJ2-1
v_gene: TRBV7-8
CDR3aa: CASSFNDRGGYNEQFF

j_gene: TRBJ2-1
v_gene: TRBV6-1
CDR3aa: CASTSGVAGNLEQFF

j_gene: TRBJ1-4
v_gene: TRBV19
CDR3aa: CASSIVYEKLFF

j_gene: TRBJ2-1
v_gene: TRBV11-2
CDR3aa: CASSRRQGLEYNEQFF

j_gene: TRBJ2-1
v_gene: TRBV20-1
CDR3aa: CSAPAGGNNEQFF

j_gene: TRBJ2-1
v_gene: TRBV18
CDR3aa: CASSPPLAGDYNEQFF

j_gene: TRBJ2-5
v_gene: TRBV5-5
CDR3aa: CASSSPTGRGETQYF

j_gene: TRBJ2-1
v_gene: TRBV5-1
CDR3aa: CASSLYGQGGSYNEQFF

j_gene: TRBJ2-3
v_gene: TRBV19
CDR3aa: CASASPPGISTDTQYF

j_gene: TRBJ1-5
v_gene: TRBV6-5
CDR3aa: CASSYLANRAKPQHF

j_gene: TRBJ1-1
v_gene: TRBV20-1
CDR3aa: CRAYHRNTEAFF

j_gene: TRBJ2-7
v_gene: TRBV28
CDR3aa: CASSLSGRGRPGFGEQYF

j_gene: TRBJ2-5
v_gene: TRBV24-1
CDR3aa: CATSDAIAGARETQYF

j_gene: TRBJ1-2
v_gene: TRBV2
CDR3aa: CATQRDHLGGYTF

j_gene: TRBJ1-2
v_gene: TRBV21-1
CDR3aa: CASITGSSNYGYTF

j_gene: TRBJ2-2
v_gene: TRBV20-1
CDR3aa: CSTWRPSNTGELFF

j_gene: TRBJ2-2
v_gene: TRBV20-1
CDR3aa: CSATTRTISNTGELFF

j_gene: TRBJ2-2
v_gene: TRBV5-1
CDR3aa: CASSLGGLAGSGELFF

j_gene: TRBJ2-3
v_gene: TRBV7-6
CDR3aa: CASSSPEGPQYF

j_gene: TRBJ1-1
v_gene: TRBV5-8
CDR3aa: CASSLVVGPGGTEAFF

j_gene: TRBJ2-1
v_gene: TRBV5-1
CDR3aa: CASSFDRVFDEQFF

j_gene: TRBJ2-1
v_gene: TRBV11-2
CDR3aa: CASLRLAGGRNEQFF

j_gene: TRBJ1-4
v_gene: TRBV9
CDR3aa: CASSVFPSTNEKLFF

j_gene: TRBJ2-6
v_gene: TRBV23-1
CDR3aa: CASSHEIGANVLTF

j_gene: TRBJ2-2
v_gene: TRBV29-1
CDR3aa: CSVGFSPGRDTGELFF

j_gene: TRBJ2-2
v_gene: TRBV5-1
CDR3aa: CASSLGAGILTGELFF

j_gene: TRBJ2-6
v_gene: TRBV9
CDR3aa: CASSVFPQGLGAGANVLTF

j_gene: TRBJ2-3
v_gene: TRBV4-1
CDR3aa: CASSQDLDYDTQYF

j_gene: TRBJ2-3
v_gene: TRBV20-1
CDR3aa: CSAGTGFTQYF

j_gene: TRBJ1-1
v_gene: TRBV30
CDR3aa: CAWTPFGDALF

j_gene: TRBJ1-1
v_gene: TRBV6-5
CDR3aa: CASTSFMNTEAFF

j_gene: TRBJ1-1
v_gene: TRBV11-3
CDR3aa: CASSSLGGAGTEAFF

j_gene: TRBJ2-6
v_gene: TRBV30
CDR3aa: CAWSDGLLPGANVLTF

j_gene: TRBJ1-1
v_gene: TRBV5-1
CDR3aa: CASSLTGSTLSGMNTEAFF

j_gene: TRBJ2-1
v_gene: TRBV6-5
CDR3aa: CASKGGGLNEQFF

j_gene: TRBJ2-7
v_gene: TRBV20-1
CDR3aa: CSARPGQAEQYF

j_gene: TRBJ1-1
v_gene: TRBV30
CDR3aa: CAWEYRGLNTEAFF

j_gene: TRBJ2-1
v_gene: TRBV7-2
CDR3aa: CASSLGIPLWEWSYNEQFF

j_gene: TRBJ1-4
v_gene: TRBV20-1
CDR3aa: CSARDRDEKLFF

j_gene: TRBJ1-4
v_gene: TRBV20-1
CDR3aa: CSAGPRSGAGEKLFF

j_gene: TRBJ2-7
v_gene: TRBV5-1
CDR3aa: CASSLGHLSGDLHYEQYF

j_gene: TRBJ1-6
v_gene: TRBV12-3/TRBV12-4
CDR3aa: CASNLRGIGSPLHF

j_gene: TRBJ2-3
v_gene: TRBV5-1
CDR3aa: CASSLAGSSRTDTQYF

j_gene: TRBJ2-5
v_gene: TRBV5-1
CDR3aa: CASRGRSNQETQYF

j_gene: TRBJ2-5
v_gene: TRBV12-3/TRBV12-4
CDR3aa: CASSLGDTRGETQYF